The TCR beta chain under discussion was sequenced for a study of shared clonotypes between healthy human individuals. Broader study findings: Lower generation probabilities were found for non-shared clonotypes than for those shared by all four donors. The genetic and exposure-history diversity represented was limited by few donors.

With V trimmed by 5 bases and J by 1 base, 5 bases remained unmatched. Germline CDR1 and CDR2: SGHTA and FQGTGA. This CDR3 spans 14 amino acids. Of note for this clone: Its antigen is as yet unknown.

This table comes from immunoSEQ multiplex PCR, and its TCRdb copy is limited to in-frame clones, with some not included. The sample holds some 700,000 clones, 90% seen once. This chain links TRBV7-3 with TRBJ2-7, with 7 bases that match TRBD1. The TCR comes from a man between 18 and 35 years old in good health. Some clones in this sample may be carry-over from other donors' samples. The sequenced material came from memory CD8+ T cells from PBMCs. Specified subset: CD45RO+ cells pooled with CCR7-negative TemRA cells. The CDR3 DNA reads as TGTGCCAGCAGCCCCCGACAGGGTTCCTACGAGCAGTACTTC. This translates into CASSPRQGSYEQYF.